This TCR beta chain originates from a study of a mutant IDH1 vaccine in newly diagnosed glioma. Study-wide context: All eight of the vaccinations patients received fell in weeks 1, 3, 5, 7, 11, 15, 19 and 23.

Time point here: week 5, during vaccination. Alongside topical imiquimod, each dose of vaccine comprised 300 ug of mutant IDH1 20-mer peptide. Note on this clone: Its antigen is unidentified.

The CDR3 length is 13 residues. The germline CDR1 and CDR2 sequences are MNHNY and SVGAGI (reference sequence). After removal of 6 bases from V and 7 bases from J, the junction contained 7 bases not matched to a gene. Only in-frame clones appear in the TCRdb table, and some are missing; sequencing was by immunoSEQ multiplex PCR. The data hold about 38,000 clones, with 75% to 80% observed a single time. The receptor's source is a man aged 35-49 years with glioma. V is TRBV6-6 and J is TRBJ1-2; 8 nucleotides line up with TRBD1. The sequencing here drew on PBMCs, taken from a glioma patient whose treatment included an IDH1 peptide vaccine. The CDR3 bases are TGTGCCAGCAGACTTCAGGGGGCGGGTGGCTACACCTTC. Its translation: CASRLQGAGGYTF.